This is a list of T cell receptor beta chains from one sample in a study of T cells after yellow fever vaccination. Each CDR3 protein is one row after TCRdb ran MiXCR on the 5' RACE reads. The profile shows 200,000 to 300,000 distinct CDR3 sequences, around 3.5% of them singletons. Specimen: PBMCs, collected 15 days after the yellow fever booster vaccination. The source is a man aged 18 to 30 who received the YFV17D yellow fever vaccine. Both conserved end residues are part of each CDR3. Each record gives: V gene, D gene, J gene, clone size, CDR3 protein, CDR3 DNA. D genes are given only for firm matches. Only some rows state a clone size, as once, few, many or a class for expanded clones.

TRBV7-2	TRBD2	TRBJ2-5	many	CASSLGVGGALGTQYF	TGTGCCAGCAGCTTAGGGGTCGGGGGGGCCCTGGGGACCCAGTACTTC
TRBV11-2	TRBD2	TRBJ2-3	many	CASSSRTSGGESSTDTQYF	TGTGCCAGCAGCTCCCGGACTAGCGGGGGGGAATCTAGCACAGATACGCAGTATTTT
TRBV30	-	TRBJ2-5	many	CAWSGEGSSQETQYF	TGTGCCTGGAGTGGGGAAGGCAGCTCCCAAGAGACCCAGTACTTC
TRBV6-5	TRBD2	TRBJ2-5	many	CASSRVITSGQETQYF	TGTGCCAGCAGTAGGGTTATAACTAGCGGGCAAGAGACCCAGTACTTC
TRBV20-1	TRBD2	TRBJ2-1	many	CSASSSGDQRGAEQFF	TGCAGTGCTAGCTCTAGCGGGGATCAACGGGGGGCTGAGCAGTTCTTC
TRBV5-1	TRBD1	TRBJ1-4	many	CASSFSGTGNNEKLFF	TGCGCCAGCAGCTTCTCCGGGACAGGGAATAATGAAAAACTGTTTTTT
TRBV5-1	-	TRBJ1-6	many	CASSPYPARGNSPLHF	TGCGCCAGCAGCCCGTATCCCGCCAGGGGTAATTCACCCCTCCACTTT
TRBV5-1	TRBD1	TRBJ2-1	many	CASSSPPGQGTYNEQFF	TGCGCCAGCAGCTCTCCCCCGGGACAGGGGACCTACAATGAGCAGTTCTTC
TRBV20-1	TRBD1	TRBJ1-6	many	CSARVRGLGNSPLHF	TGCAGTGCTAGAGTAAGGGGGCTGGGGAATTCACCCCTCCACTTT
TRBV2	-	TRBJ2-2	few	CASSERIENTGELFF	TGTGCCAGCAGTGAAAGGATTGAAAACACCGGGGAGCTGTTTTTT
TRBV6-2/TRBV6-3	TRBD2	TRBJ2-5	many	CASSYLGTSQETQYF	TGTGCCAGCAGTTACTTGGGGACTAGCCAAGAGACCCAGTACTTC
TRBV4-1	-	TRBJ2-5	-	CASSLLSTAPGETQYF	TGCGCCAGCAGCCTCCTCTCTACAGCGCCCGGGGAGACCCAGTACTTC
TRBV4-3	-	TRBJ2-7	many	CASSQVGGGYEQYF	TGCGCCAGCAGCCAAGTCGGGGGAGGCTACGAGCAGTACTTC
TRBV29-1	TRBD1	TRBJ1-2	many	CSGLGDRDNNYGYTF	TGCAGCGGCCTGGGGGACAGGGACAACAACTATGGCTACACCTTC
TRBV20-1	-	TRBJ1-5	many	CSAIRDSNQPQHF	TGCAGTGCCATCCGGGACAGCAATCAGCCCCAGCATTTT
TRBV7-2	-	TRBJ1-2	many	CASSVYQGTGYTF	TGTGCCAGCAGCGTATATCAGGGTACGGGCTACACCTTC
TRBV29-1	-	TRBJ1-5	many	CSVEMGHNQPQHF	TGCAGCGTTGAAATGGGACACAATCAGCCCCAGCATTTT
TRBV7-9	-	TRBJ2-2	many	CASSHELNTGELFF	TGTGCCAGCAGCCATGAATTGAACACCGGGGAGCTGTTTTTT
TRBV7-2	-	TRBJ1-6	many	CAGRGVNNSPLHF	TGTGCCGGGAGAGGGGTCAATAATTCACCCCTCCACTTT
TRBV5-1	TRBD1	TRBJ2-5	many	CASSPGRTGTPGTGQETQYF	TGCGCCAGCAGCCCGGGAAGGACAGGGACCCCCGGGACAGGGCAAGAGACCCAGTACTTC
TRBV12-3/TRBV12-4	-	TRBJ2-5	many	CASSLQVGETQYF	TGTGCCAGCAGTTTACAAGTAGGGGAGACCCAGTACTTC
TRBV3-1	TRBD1	TRBJ1-1	many	CASSPGGRNTEAFF	TGTGCCAGCAGCCCAGGGGGGAGGAACACTGAAGCTTTCTTT
TRBV5-1	-	TRBJ1-1	many	CASSFQQGSGEAFF	TGCGCCAGCAGCTTTCAACAGGGCTCAGGAGAAGCTTTCTTT
TRBV3-1	TRBD1	TRBJ1-4	many	CASTLSGTANEKLFF	TGTGCCAGCACCCTCTCCGGGACAGCTAATGAAAAACTGTTTTTT
TRBV5-5	-	TRBJ2-1	many	CASSRFGAIVYNEQFF	TGTGCCAGCAGCCGATTTGGAGCAATTGTCTACAATGAGCAGTTCTTC
TRBV15	-	TRBJ2-1	many	CATSREKLVGQFF	TGTGCCACCAGCAGAGAAAAACTAGTAGGGCAGTTCTTC